This T cell receptor beta chain was sequenced in a study of blood T cell repertoires in COVID-19. V lost 7 bases and J lost 0, with 14 bases in between. Germline lookup yields CDR1 MNHEY and CDR2 SVGAGI. The CDR3 totals 15 residues. Clones were sequenced by immunoSEQ multiplex PCR, and TCRdb holds only the in-frame ones, with some missing. This table holds 330,000 or so clones, roughly 90% found once. The material sequenced was PBMCs or T cells enriched from blood (not recorded which). The chain is built from TRBV6-5 and TRBJ2-3; D is undetermined. The sequence was collected from a woman in her twenties or thirties who had recovered from COVID-19. The CDR3 region is CASKLERLSTDTQYF. The CDR3 DNA is TGTGCCAGCAAACTTGAGCGCCTTAGCACAGATACGCAGTATTTT.